This passage covers 7 T cell receptor beta chains from one sample sequenced in a study of CD8 T cells in Susac syndrome (dated by TCRdb to about 2019). Library preparation used the immunoSEQ multiplex PCR assay. RNA was extracted with the RNeasy kit and roughly 0.45 to 1 ug was reverse transcribed using random hexamers. The raw public reads went through TCRdb reprocessing: fastp at Q25, MiXCR clone calling, in-frame beta chains kept. Identical CDR3 proteins give one entry, which carries the most common genes and DNA. In this sample the table shows approximately 74,000 distinct CDR3 sequences, about 93% of which occur a single time. Together, the top ten hold approximately 0.9% of the sample. Source material: CD8+ T cells from PBMCs. Receptors were obtained from a human donor with Susac syndrome.

This clonotype was picked up one time. The gene calls are TRBV28 and TRBJ1-1; D may be TRBD1 (6 bases). In germline, CDR1 is MDHEN, CDR2 SYDVKM. There are 14 residues in the CDR3. Trimming left V 2 bases short and J 4 bases short, with 11 bases between. The CDR3 sequence is CASSLRGATTEAFF. CDR3 in DNA: TGTGCCAGCAGTTTAAGGGGGGCCACCACTGAAGCTTTCTTT.

The chain links TRBV18 to TRBJ2-7; 9 bases agree with TRBD1. The CDR3 is 15 amino acids. Germline values: CDR1 KGHSH, CDR2 LQKENI. V lost 3 bases and J lost 0; bases outside the gene matches: 3. CDR3 nucleotides: TGTGCCAGCTCACCGGGACAGGGTAGCTCCTACGAGCAGTACTTC. It codes for CASSPGQGSSYEQYF. Looking up the rest from reference TRBV18 and TRBJ2-7 gives the full variable domain: NAGVMQNPRHLVRRRGQEARLRCSPMKGHSHVYWYRQLPEEGLKFMVYLQKENIIDESGMPKERFSAEFPKEGPSILRIQQVVRGDSAAYFCASSPGQGSSYEQYFGPGTRLTVT.

V is TRBV30 and J is TRBJ2-7; possibly TRBD2 for D (5 bases). Germline V gene sequence: CDR1 GTSNPN, CDR2 SVGIG (reference sequence). The V gene lost 7 bases and the J gene lost 2 bases, with 18 bases spanning the gap. CDR3 length equals 14 residues. CDR3: CALLAGDLAYEQYF. CDR3 DNA: TGTGCCTTATTGGCCGGGGATTTAGCCTACGAGCAGTACTTC.

This clonotype came up once. The gene calls are TRBV6-6 and TRBJ2-2; D gene ambiguous. In germline, CDR1 is MNHNY, CDR2 SVGAGI (reference sequence). V was clipped by 2 bases and J by 5 bases, with 6 bases between them. The CDR3 is made up of 13 amino acids. CDR3 protein: CASSYSPTGELFF. As DNA, the CDR3 is TGTGCCAGCAGTTACAGTCCTACCGGGGAGCTGTTTTTT.

The gene calls are TRBV11-2 and TRBJ2-7; D tentatively fits TRBD1 or TRBD2 (5 bases each). Trimming stripped 3 bases from V and 12 bases from J, with 18 bases between. CDR3 length: 13 amino acids. The germline CDR1 and CDR2 sequences are SGHAT and FQNNGV. The CDR3, as DNA: TGTGCCAGCAGCTTGTGGGACGGACGGTCGGGGTACTTC. This translates into CASSLWDGRSGYF.

This sequence joins TRBV13 and TRBJ2-1, with 8 nucleotides matching TRBD2. The junction had 0 bases not matched to a gene; V was cut back by 4 bases and J by 7 bases. The CDR3 runs 12 residues. Germline V gene lookup returns CDR1 PRHDT and CDR2 FYEKMQ (reference sequence). The CDR3 loop reads CASSSGGNEQFF. The CDR3 DNA sequence: TGTGCCAGCAGCTCGGGGGGGAATGAGCAGTTCTTC.

This chain links TRBV3-1 with TRBJ2-2; 8 positions agree with TRBD2. The V segment lost 1 base and the J segment 10 bases; nucleotides outside the gene matches: 11. From germline, CDR1 is LGHDT and CDR2 YNNKEL (reference sequence). The CDR3 has 16 amino acids. The CDR3 is CASSQGRSGGAVELFF. CDR3 coding DNA: TGTGCCAGCAGCCAAGGTCGCTCCGGGGGGGCAGTGGAGCTGTTTTTT.